A selection of T cell receptor beta chains follows, all from one sample in a study of control samples from healthy donors and cancer patients. The repertoire was sequenced with immunoSEQ multiplex PCR; TCRdb's copy has only in-frame clones and lacks some. The sample shows some 54,000 clones, 95% to 96% of them seen only once. Sequenced material: blood. The receptors derive from a woman aged 30 to 39 in good health. The CDR3 runs from the conserved cysteine through the conserved F or W.

j_call	v_call	cdr3_aa
TRBJ2-7	TRBV7-3	CASSLGTSGSEQYF
TRBJ2-1	TRBV5-6	CASSYVSSRHGNEQFF
TRBJ2-7	TRBV13	CASSSLSLEQYF
TRBJ2-7	TRBV3-1/TRBV3-2	CASSLAGGPPPYGQYF
TRBJ2-3	TRBV18	CASSLAGITDTQYF
TRBJ1-1	TRBV3-1/TRBV3-2	CASSRGRGNTEAFF
TRBJ1-5	TRBV20-1	CSASWDTGGAGNQPQHF
TRBJ2-7	TRBV10-3	CAISGGTADYEQYF
TRBJ2-7	TRBV12-1	CASTSTITYEQYF
TRBJ2-1	TRBV7-8	CASIPWGGTYNEQFF
TRBJ1-1	TRBV28	CASSLLQGAGGTEAFF
TRBJ2-7	TRBV11-2	CASSLDRSRSSYEQYF
TRBJ2-7	TRBV14	CASSQEVRVSEQYF
TRBJ2-5	TRBV15	CATSRGIAGQETQYF
TRBJ1-5	TRBV27	CASAPQAISNQPQHF
TRBJ2-4	TRBV7-8	CASSLNRNVNIQYF
TRBJ2-7	TRBV3-1/TRBV3-2	CASSQDFGLAAYEQYF
TRBJ2-7	TRBV3-1/TRBV3-2	CASSARQGSYEQYF
TRBJ1-6	TRBV14	CASSVQLHSPLHF
TRBJ2-2	TRBV5-6	CASSRSGELFF
TRBJ2-3	TRBV9	CASSARLAGGGPSTDTQYF
TRBJ1-5	TRBV28	CASSSRGRGVQPQHF